Each of the 19 T cell receptor beta chains below was sequenced from the same sample in a study of blood T cell repertoires in COVID-19. TCRdb keeps only in-frame clones here, not all; method: immunoSEQ multiplex PCR. Of more than 60,000 clones in the sample, around 80% are singletons; the top ten hold more than 10%. The specimen was peripheral blood. These receptors were collected from a man aged 45-65 years with COVID-19, enrolled during active disease.

V and J are TRBV29-1 and TRBJ1-2; D is possibly TRBD1 (5 bases). The germline V gene encodes CDR1 SQVTM and CDR2 ANQGSEA. The CDR3 spans 13 residues. V lost 4 bases, J lost 2 bases, and 11 bases lay in between. CDR3 region: CSVVGGINYGYTF. The CDR3 coding sequence is TGCAGCGTTGTGGGGGGAATAAACTATGGCTACACCTTC.

The V gene is TRBV4-2, the J gene TRBJ2-1, with 7 bases lining up with TRBD1. In germline, CDR1 is LGHNA, CDR2 YNFKEQ. This CDR3 has 16 residues. The junction had 4 bases not matched to a gene; V was cut back by 0 bases and J by 2 bases. In nucleotides, the CDR3 is TGTGCCAGCAGCCAAGAAGGGGGCGAAACCTACAATGAGCAGTTCTTC. As protein: CASSQEGGETYNEQFF.

V and J are TRBV5-6 and TRBJ2-1; perhaps TRBD2 as D (5 bases). The CDR3 contains 15 residues. The germline CDR1 and CDR2 sequences are SGHDT and YYEEEE. V gave up 2 bases and J gave up 0 bases, with 9 bases separating them. CDR3 region: CASSFGVNSYNEQFF. The CDR3 bases are TGTGCCAGCAGCTTCGGGGTAAACTCCTACAATGAGCAGTTCTTC.

This sequence joins TRBV6-5 and TRBJ1-2, with D possibly TRBD1 on 6 matching bases. The CDR3 is 13 amino acids. V dropped 6 bases and J dropped 6 bases, with 14 bases sitting between them. CDR1 and CDR2 from the germline V gene are MNHEY and SVGAGI. The CDR3 region is CASSFSGEDGYTF. The CDR3 region has the DNA TGTGCCAGCAGCTTCTCAGGGGAAGATGGCTACACCTTC.

The rearrangement links TRBV6-5 to TRBJ1-5, with D possibly matching TRBD1 (5 bases). The CDR3 length is 14 residues. V gave up 2 bases and J gave up 6 bases, with 11 bases separating them. From germline, CDR1 is MNHEY and CDR2 SVGAGI. CDR3 residues: CASSYATGRQPQHF. In DNA, the CDR3 is TGTGCCAGCAGTTACGCCACAGGACGTCAGCCCCAGCATTTT.

J is TRBJ1-1 and V is TRBV14, with 7 bases that match TRBD1. Looked up from germline, CDR1 is SGHDN and CDR2 is FVKESK. With 2 bases clipped from V and 5 bases from J, the junction kept 8 bases outside the gene matches. CDR3 length: 15 amino acids. CDR3 sequence (DNA): TGTGCCAGCAGCCAAACAGGGGTGGTAGGTACTGAAGCTTTCTTT. Translated: CASSQTGVVGTEAFF.

The V and J genes are TRBV5-1 and TRBJ2-5, with 12 bases matching TRBD2. Germline V CDR1 and CDR2: SGHRS, YFSETQ. This CDR3 is 16 amino acids long. Trimming took 3 bases from V and 4 from J; bases not matched to a gene: 7. As DNA, the CDR3 is TGCGCCAGCAGCTGGAGACTAGCGGGGGATCGAGAGACCCAGTACTTC. It yields the protein CASSWRLAGDRETQYF. Together with reference TRBV5-1 and TRBJ2-5, the CDR3 gives the full variable domain: KAGVTQTPRYLIKTRGQQVTLSCSPISGHRSVSWYQQTPGQGLQFLFEYFSETQRNKGNFPGRFSGRQFSNSRSEMNVSTLELGDSALYLCASSWRLAGDRETQYFGPGTRLLVL.

The rearrangement uses TRBV11-2 and TRBJ1-3; D not resolved. This CDR3 spans 14 amino acids. V lost 3 bases and J lost 2, with 8 bases in between. The germline CDR1 and CDR2 sequences are SGHAT and FQNNGV. CDR3 in amino acids: CASSFGLPGNTIYF. CDR3 coding DNA: TGTGCCAGCAGCTTTGGGCTCCCTGGAAACACCATATATTTT. The variable domain in full, with the rest retrieved from reference TRBV11-2 and TRBJ1-3, is EAGVAQSPRYKIIEKRQSVAFWCNPISGHATLYWYQQILGQGPKLLIQFQNNGVVDDSQLPKDRFSAERLKGVDSTLKIQPAKLEDSAVYLCASSFGLPGNTIYFGEGSWLTVV.

This clone was recorded once. The chain links TRBV2 to TRBJ2-5; tentative D call: TRBD1 (6 bases). The V end lost 8 bases, the J end lost 4 bases, and 11 bases lay between the germline ends. The CDR3 extends over 12 amino acids. Germline V CDR1 and CDR2: SNHLY, FYNNEI. CDR3 residues: CASGQQSETQYF. CDR3 nucleotide sequence: TGTGCCAGCGGACAGCAATCAGAGACCCAGTACTTC.

The chain links TRBV6-6 to TRBJ2-7, with D tentatively TRBD1 (6 bases). Germline V gene lookup returns CDR1 MNHNY and CDR2 SVGAGI (reference sequence). V shed 6 bases and J shed 7 bases, with 19 bases lying between them. The CDR3 spans 14 residues. CDR3 residues: CASRGTRQIREQYF. The DNA for the CDR3 is TGTGCCAGCAGGGGGACAAGACAAATACGGGAGCAGTACTTC.

Only a few counts were recorded for this clone. The rearrangement joins TRBV7-3 to TRBJ1-1; D not certain. The germline V gene has CDR1 SGHTA and CDR2 FQGTGA. Trimming pared 4 bases from V and 0 bases from J, leaving 6 bases between. This CDR3 is built from 13 residues. For the CDR3, the DNA is TGTGCCAGCAGCTCGCGGGTGAACACTGAAGCTTTCTTT. It yields the protein CASSSRVNTEAFF.

The CDR3 nucleotides are TGTGCCTGGAGTCCCGGGACTAGCGAGACAGATACGCAGTATTTT. Its translation is CAWSPGTSETDTQYF. The J gene is TRBJ2-3, the V gene TRBV30; 10 bases match TRBD2. The CDR3 is 15 amino acids. V lost 2 bases to trimming and J lost 3 bases; unmatched junction nucleotides: 5. The V gene's germline CDR1 is GTSNPN and CDR2 SVGIG (reference sequence).

The V call is TRBV6-2 or TRBV6-3, the J call TRBJ1-2; 7 bases match TRBD1. CDR3 size: 16 residues. Germline V gene data show CDR1 as MNHEY and CDR2 as SVGEGT. Germline trimming cut 2 bases from V and 2 bases from J; bases unmatched to any gene: 8. CDR3 coding DNA: TGTGCCAGCAGTTACCTTGGGGACAGTGGAAACTATGGCTACACCTTC. It codes for CASSYLGDSGNYGYTF.

This clone was seen a handful of times. This chain links TRBV19 with TRBJ1-4; TRBD1 is a possible D gene (5 bases). The CDR3 length is 15 residues. V was pared by 10 bases and J by 4 bases, with 19 bases between. CDR1 and CDR2 from the germline V gene are LNHDA and SQIVND (reference sequence). CDR3 amino acids: CATKVRVGNNEKLFF. CDR3 DNA sequence: TGTGCCACCAAAGTCAGGGTAGGGAATAATGAAAAACTGTTTTTT.

This clone has just a few counts. V and J are TRBV7-2 and TRBJ2-7; 15 bases are shared with TRBD2. CDR1 and CDR2 (germline): SGHTA, FQGNSA. The CDR3 contains 18 residues. Germline trimming cut 4 bases from V and 1 base from J; bases unmatched to any gene: 8. CDR3 residues: CASSWTSGGALSSYEQYF. The DNA for the CDR3 is TGTGCCAGCAGCTGGACTAGCGGGGGGGCTTTAAGTTCCTACGAGCAGTACTTC.

The rearrangement joins TRBV15 to TRBJ2-3; no reliable D call. Per the germline V gene, CDR1 is LNHNV and CDR2 is YYDKDF (reference sequence). The CDR3 runs to 12 residues. The V gene lost 2 bases and the J gene lost 2 bases, with 2 bases spanning the gap. The DNA of the CDR3 is TGTGCCACCAGCAGATACACAGATACGCAGTATTTT. The encoded protein is CATSRYTDTQYF.

The V and J genes are TRBV4-2 and TRBJ2-1, with 10 bases aligning to TRBD1. J gave up 8 bases and V 1 base, and 14 bases lay outside the gene matches. Germline V gene sequence: CDR1 LGHNA, CDR2 YNFKEQ. CDR3 length equals 18 residues. The CDR3 bases are TGTGCCAGCAGCCAAGGTGGAGGGGAGACAGGGGGCTCTCATGAGCAGTTCTTC. Its translation is CASSQGGGETGGSHEQFF.

The rearrangement joins TRBV3-1 (or the pseudogene TRBV3-2) to TRBJ2-7; 7 bases line up with TRBD1. Germline CDR1 and CDR2: LGHDT and YNNKEL (reference sequence). The CDR3 runs to 14 residues. The V gene end was trimmed by 2 bases and the J gene end by 3 bases; junction bases not matched to a gene: 4. The CDR3 sequence is CASSQQQGNYEQYF. The CDR3 DNA sequence: TGTGCCAGCAGCCAACAACAGGGGAACTACGAGCAGTACTTC.

The V and J genes are TRBV3-1 (or the pseudogene TRBV3-2) and TRBJ2-1, with D perhaps TRBD1 (7 bases). V dropped 6 bases and J dropped 3 bases, with 15 bases sitting between them. From germline, CDR1 is LGHDT and CDR2 YNNKEL (reference sequence). The CDR3 consists of 15 residues. The CDR3 spells CASRSRGDFYNEQFF. The CDR3 nucleotides are TGTGCCAGCAGGTCCAGGGGGGACTTCTACAATGAGCAGTTCTTC.